These 11 T cell receptor beta chains share one sample of origin, sequenced in a study of blood T cell repertoires in COVID-19. Measured with immunoSEQ multiplex PCR; TCRdb has only the in-frame clones, and not every one. This table has 500,000 or so clones, 75% to 90% appearing once. Input material: PBMCs or T cells enriched from blood (not recorded which). The receptors stem from a woman younger than 35 who had recovered from COVID-19.

The V call is TRBV3-1 (or the pseudogene TRBV3-2), the J call TRBJ1-1, with D uncertain. Deletions cut 4 bases from V and 10 bases from J, with 16 bases between. From germline, CDR1 is LGHDT and CDR2 YNNKEL (reference sequence). CDR3 length equals 13 residues. The CDR3 sequence is CASSPQQDTRAFF. In nucleotides, the CDR3 is TGTGCCAGCAGCCCTCAGCAAGACACTCGAGCTTTCTTT.

The V call is TRBV27, the J call TRBJ1-1; no clear D. The germline gives CDR1 MNHEY, CDR2 SMNVEV (reference sequence). There are 16 residues in the CDR3. Trimming left V 2 bases short and J 0 bases short, with 13 bases between. DNA of the CDR3: TGTGCCAGCAGTTTAAGTGGTACCCCTATGAACACTGAAGCTTTCTTT. Amino acid sequence: CASSLSGTPMNTEAFF.

The gene calls are TRBV4-1 and TRBJ2-3, with unresolved D. Germline V gene lookup returns CDR1 MGHRA and CDR2 YSYEKL. The CDR3 consists of 16 residues. Trimming took off 4 bases at V and 3 bases at J, with 17 bases between the two ends. The CDR3 DNA sequence: TGCGCCAGCAGCCCCGCCCACGTACCTAAGACAGATACGCAGTATTTT. Amino acid sequence: CASSPAHVPKTDTQYF.

The CDR3: CASSLEGLGSPLHF. CDR3 nucleotides: TGTGCCAGCAGTTTGGAGGGTTTGGGGTCACCCCTCCACTTT. The genes are TRBV28 and TRBJ1-6, with D hard to call. The V gene's germline CDR1 is MDHEN and CDR2 SYDVKM. This CDR3 region has 14 residues. V dropped 3 bases and J dropped 10 bases, with 13 bases sitting between them.

This clone was seen only once. The chain has TRBV20-1 and TRBJ2-5; TRBD2 is a possible D gene (5 bases). Trimming removed 3 bases from V and 5 bases from J, with 13 bases in between. Germline-derived CDR1 and CDR2 are DFQATT and SNEGSKA (reference sequence). This CDR3 is 13 amino acids long. CDR3 in DNA: TGCAGTGCTAGTGACTCGGAGGAGGAGACCCAGTACTTC. The encoded protein is CSASDSEEETQYF.

This clone occurred a few times. The genes are TRBV28 and TRBJ2-7; the D gene is possibly TRBD1 (5 bases). The V end was cut by 6 bases, the J end by 2 bases, with 17 bases between. The CDR3 is made up of 15 amino acids. From germline, CDR1 is MDHEN and CDR2 SYDVKM. CDR3 bases: TGTGCCAGCAGCCTAATCCCGACAGTGGCCTACGAGCAGTACTTC. It codes for CASSLIPTVAYEQYF.

The chain couples TRBV15 to TRBJ1-2; D is unresolved. This CDR3 contains 14 residues. Per the germline V gene, CDR1 is LNHNV and CDR2 is YYDKDF (reference sequence). Trimming shortened V by 0 bases and J by 7 bases, and 12 bases separated the two germline ends. The CDR3 is CATSRDLEVGGYTF. The CDR3 nucleotides are TGTGCCACCAGCAGAGATTTGGAGGTTGGTGGCTACACCTTC.

This rearrangement joins TRBV4-1 to TRBJ1-1, with 7 bases lining up with TRBD1. The CDR3 is 14 residues long. Germline loops: CDR1 MGHRA, CDR2 YSYEKL. V was pared by 7 bases and J by 1 base, with 6 bases of the junction left unmatched. CDR3 protein: CASTSDRANTEAFF. DNA for the CDR3: TGCGCCAGCACCTCTGACAGGGCGAACACTGAAGCTTTCTTT.

The chain is built from TRBV5-5 and TRBJ1-3; perhaps TRBD1 as D (6 bases). The length of the CDR3 is 17 residues. CDR1 is SGHKS, CDR2 YYEKEE, per germline (reference sequence). V lost 4 bases, J lost 0 bases, and 17 bases lay in between. The CDR3 bases are TGTGCCAGCAGCCTTGACAGGTCTTTGTCCTCTGGAAACACCATATATTTT. This sequence encodes CASSLDRSLSSGNTIYF.

The V and J genes are TRBV5-8 and TRBJ2-7; tentative D call: TRBD2 (5 bases). V was shortened by 0 bases and J by 5 bases, with 12 bases between the two germline ends. Germline V gene data show CDR1 as SGHTS and CDR2 as YDEGEE. The CDR3 runs 14 residues. The CDR3 is CASSLERISHEQYF. The CDR3, as DNA: TGTGCCAGCAGCTTGGAGCGGATATCCCACGAGCAGTACTTC.

The rearrangement links TRBV19 to TRBJ1-5; D is undetermined. The CDR3 is 15 residues long. Germline CDR1 reads LNHDA; CDR2 reads SQIVND (reference sequence). Trimming stripped 6 bases from V and 2 bases from J, with 14 bases between. The CDR3 nucleotides read TGTGCCAGTAGCGTGACATGGGAGGGCAATCAGCCCCAGCATTTT. Protein product: CASSVTWEGNQPQHF.